This T cell receptor beta chain emerged from a study of cytomegalovirus exposure and HLA in healthy donors (dated by TCRdb to 2015 to 2018). Some background on the complete study: According to an earlier analysis of 550 to 700 of the donors, some 180 million T cells yielded 95 million to 140 million unique TCR beta sequences and 276 Gb of sequence data. Donor age, sex, ethnicity and CMV serostatus were compiled alongside the repertoire data. Besides the first cohort of approximately 710 subjects, a separate validation cohort made up of 120 different subjects was used. The study combined high-throughput TCR immunosequencing, statistical association of individual TCRs with disease status, and machine learning to predict cytomegalovirus infection status. Four or five DR-DQ haplotypes were handled as single units for association and clustering because linkage in the cohort was strong. The study profiled the T cell repertoires of hundreds of subjects by immunosequencing and related them to cytomegalovirus serostatus. All discovery cohort repertoires had been generated using a single sequencing platform. HLA typing included class I and class II loci at four-digit resolution. A later analysis re-analyzed previously published TCR beta repertoires from hundreds of donors and added high-resolution HLA genotyping to study TCR occurrence patterns. To decide whether each TCR beta V gene segment behaved as functional or pseudogenic, an earlier analysis of nearly 600 of the donors relied on high-throughput TCR beta sequencing. Rather than using new phenotypic data, the later analysis identified candidate immune exposures from TCR beta sequences and from how often those sequences occurred across donors. The study aimed to test whether signatures of past pathogen exposure could be identified by cataloging public T cell receptors. Among the roughly 390 genotyped donors, roughly 80% belonged to the genetic ancestry cluster associated with self-reported Caucasian donors. About 330 gigabases of sequencing data and around 90 million unique TCR sequences made up an early release that covered roughly 670 HLA-typed donors. In a later genetic analysis, genome-wide SNP genotypes for about three fifths of the roughly 670 donors were used, and that subset was treated as a discovery cohort. Across around 400 genotyped donors of the cohort, an average of about 240,000 unique TCR beta nucleotide sequences per donor were sequenced, and around 19% of those sequences were non-productive. The number of typed donors differed by locus: about 629-630 for A, B, C, DRB1 and DQB1; roughly 510 for DQA1; some 610 for DPA1; and about 450 for DPB1.

What the research found in general, with its limitations: In a later analysis, some 18,000 TCR beta sequences were associated with specific HLA alleles at a false discovery rate of 0.05. In a later analysis, TCR association rates were found to vary across HLA loci, with the most associated TCRs seen for DRB1 alleles and the fewest for HLA-C alleles. Cytomegalovirus status was reported to be diagnosed by the classifier with high specificity and sensitivity in both the original and validation cohorts. A group of highly shared sequence variants was considered likely to be a technical artifact of the sequencing pipeline. The study listed approximately 150 TCR beta chains as associated with cytomegalovirus. A later analysis reported that several top co-occurrence clusters appeared linked to parvovirus B19, influenza, CMV and Epstein-Barr virus. According to the authors, the approach could potentially be generalized to other disease states and immunological phenotypes. The earlier analysis of around 600 of the donors excluded over 15 rarely observed V segments, including chromosome 9 orphons, because counts were too low. Because HLA typing was missing for some donors at each locus, association tests included only the typed subset. The presence/absence analyses assumed that sequencing depth was roughly uniform across donors, and that assumption may not be true. Most TCR sequences were observed very rarely across donors, whereas some public TCRs were present in many individuals. The only immune exposure information available for the cohort was CMV serostatus. Compared with the approximately 710-donor mean, donors in an Asian-associated ancestry cluster had fewer N-insertions in productive TCRs, according to a later genetic analysis. Assigning TCR associations to individual alleles was difficult when HLA alleles, especially DR and DQ, strongly co-occurred. A later genetic analysis associated a missense DCLRE1C variant with V-gene and J-gene trimming of TCR beta chains, and an independent cohort replicated the association. Linkage disequilibrium might explain the correlated functional status among segregating V segments, but an unknown experimental factor could not be excluded. Three of the identified cytomegalovirus-associated TCR beta chains were confirmed in vitro to be specific for cytomegalovirus antigens. An earlier analysis of around 500 of the donors showed that most TCR beta V segments appeared in productive rearrangements either about 87% or about 30% of the time, which broadly matched IMGT annotations. A later analysis found that HLA-associated TCR beta chains were more clonally expanded and had lower generation probabilities than equally common non-associated chains. A further reported finding was that TCR beta sequences accurately predicted the HLA-A and HLA-B alleles for most subjects in the first cohort. Only TCR beta chains were sequenced in this cohort, and the absence of alpha or paired-chain data limited detectable features. Most CMV-associated TCR beta chains appeared to be HLA-restricted in a later analysis, and the HLA associations seemed to be driven largely by CMV exposure. Some IMGT-functional V segments, including TRBV6-2 and TRBV6-3, could not be distinguished by the 87-base-pair reads and were therefore excluded.

Points on this clone: Its cognate antigen has yet to be identified. Base qualities are not provided; no much larger clone lies one nucleotide away.

V lost 5 bases and J lost 4 bases, and the count of bases not matched to a germline gene is 16. Reading from cysteine to phenylalanine, the CDR3 counts 17 amino acids. The entry retains the CDR3 DNA only, 51 bases that are in frame from base 1. CDR1 SGHTA and CDR2 FQGNSA were looked up in the germline V gene. The library was built by means of the immunoSEQ multiplex PCR assay. For the multiplex PCR, a mixture combining 60 forward primers for TCR Vbeta segments and 13 reverse primers for TCR Jbeta segments was used. The CDR3 region of rearranged TCR beta genes was amplified from genomic DNA by a multiplex PCR assay. Amplified TCR beta libraries were sequenced as 87-base-pair reads on the Illumina HiSeq System. The authors processed their data as follows. In a later analysis, tens of millions of unique TCR beta chains were counted across the roughly 670 repertoires, and some 10 million of these chains were shared by at least two donors. Raw reads were error-corrected and collapsed into unique sequences with a nearest-neighbor algorithm that merged closely related sequences to remove PCR and sequencing errors. CDR3 sequences were aligned to IMGT reference sequences to assign V, D and J gene segments. For a sequence to be retained, a match of at least six nucleotides to both a V gene segment and a J gene segment was required. Rearrangements were called productive when the CDR3 lacked stop codons and stayed in frame with V and J; all others were non-productive. CDR3 was defined by IMGT convention, running from the second conserved V-encoded cysteine to the conserved J-encoded phenylalanine. The earlier analysis of 587 of the donors excluded sequences that lacked an unambiguous match to a single V gene segment. An earlier analysis of a few hundred of the donors classified V segments as functional when productive rearrangements were above 56.7% and as segregating when the standard deviation between donors was above 5%. A statistical classification framework was built to diagnose cytomegalovirus status from the catalog of TCR beta chain sequences. In a later analysis, TCR nucleotide sequences were compared against IMGT/GENE-DB human TR gene sequences so that V and J genes could be assigned. A later analysis assigned CDR3 sequences and most-parsimonious VDJ recombination scenarios with the TCRdist pipeline. In a later analysis, each TCR beta chain was defined by its CDR3 amino acid sequence together with its V-gene family, and reads lacking a unique V-gene family were excluded. To address suspected cross-contamination and a sequencing artifact, a later analysis removed over 500 highly shared, low-generation-probability nucleotide sequences. In a later analysis, a clonal expansion index was calculated for each public chain from normalized within-repertoire ranks of inferred template counts. Generation probabilities in a later analysis came from a VDJ recombination model fitted to out-of-frame rearrangements, and those results were checked against IGoR. A later analysis scored TCR-TCR, TCR-HLA and TCR-CMV co-occurrence with hypergeometric tests, applying a repertoire-size bias correction to TCR pairs. A later analysis estimated false discovery rates by permuting HLA or CMV assignments 20 times. In a later analysis, co-occurring TCRs were grouped using DBSCAN, with TCRdist sequence similarity added in when clustering inside HLA-allele-positive subsets. Repertoires with fewer than 30,000 or more than 120,000 public chains were left out of co-occurrence clustering, as were about 5 repertoires with anomalous nucleotide sharing. What TCRdb holds here is the immuneACCESS table cut down to in-frame rearrangements. Part of the clones is not present; checked against another copy, under half of the missing clones reflect an unresolved V gene, and the others are unexplained. V, J and clone size were drawn from that table, and D and trimming were deduced from the DNA. Recorded for this sample are about 140,000 clones; around 76% of them occurred a single time. The ten largest clones add up to about 2.5% of the sample.

In total, 500 to 700 healthy bone marrow donors made up the cohort. At the time of sampling, all cohort members were nominally healthy, though unrecorded immune exposures were likely present. The donor tested CMV seronegative and was one of the 352 seronegative cohort members. Each donor provided a peripheral blood sample, and peripheral blood mononuclear cells were used for TCR beta sequencing. Genomic DNA extraction from the blood cell samples was performed with the Qiagen DNeasy Blood Extraction Kit. The receptor comes from a male donor in good health and CMV-seronegative. The sequencing input was PBMCs. The V gene is TRBV7-2 and the J gene is TRBJ2-7; TRBD1 agrees with 8 junctional bases. CDR3 reads: CASSPPGQGLKSYEQYF. The DNA is as follows: TGTGCCAGCAGCCCCCCCGGACAGGGCCTCAAGTCATACGAGCAGTACTTC.